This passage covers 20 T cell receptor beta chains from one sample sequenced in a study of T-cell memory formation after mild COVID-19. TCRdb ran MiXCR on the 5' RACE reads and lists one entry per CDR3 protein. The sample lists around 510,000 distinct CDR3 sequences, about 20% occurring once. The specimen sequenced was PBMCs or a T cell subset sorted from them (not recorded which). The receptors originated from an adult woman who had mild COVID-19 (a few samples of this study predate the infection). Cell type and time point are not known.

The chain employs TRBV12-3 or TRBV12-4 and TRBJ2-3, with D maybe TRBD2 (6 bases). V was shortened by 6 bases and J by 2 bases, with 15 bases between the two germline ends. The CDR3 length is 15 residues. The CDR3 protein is CASSILAAYTDTQYF. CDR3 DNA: TGTGCCAGCAGCATTTTAGCGGCCTACACAGATACGCAGTATTTT.

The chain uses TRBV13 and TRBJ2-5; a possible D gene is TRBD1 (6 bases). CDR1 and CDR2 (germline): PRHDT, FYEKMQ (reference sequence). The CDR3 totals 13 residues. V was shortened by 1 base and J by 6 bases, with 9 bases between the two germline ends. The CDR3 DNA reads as TGTGCCAGCAGCTTAGACAGGGCAAAGACCCAGTACTTC. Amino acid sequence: CASSLDRAKTQYF.

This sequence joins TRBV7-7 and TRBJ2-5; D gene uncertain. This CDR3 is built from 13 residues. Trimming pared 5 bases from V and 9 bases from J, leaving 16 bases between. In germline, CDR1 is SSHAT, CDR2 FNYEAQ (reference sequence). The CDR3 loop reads CASSPTLPAAQYF. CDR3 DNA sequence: TGTGCCAGCAGCCCGACCCTTCCGGCGGCCCAGTACTTC.

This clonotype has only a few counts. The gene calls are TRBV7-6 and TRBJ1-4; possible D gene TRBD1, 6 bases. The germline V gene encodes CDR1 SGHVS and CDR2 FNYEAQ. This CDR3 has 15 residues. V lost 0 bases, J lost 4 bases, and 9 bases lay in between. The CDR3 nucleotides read TGTGCCAGCAGCTTAGCGAGGACAGATAATGAAAAACTGTTTTTT. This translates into CASSLARTDNEKLFF.

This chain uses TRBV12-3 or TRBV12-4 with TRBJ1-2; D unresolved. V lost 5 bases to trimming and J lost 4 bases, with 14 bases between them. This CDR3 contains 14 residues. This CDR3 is CASSTGPRGYGYTF. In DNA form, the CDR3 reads TGTGCCAGCAGTACCGGGCCGCGAGGCTATGGCTACACCTTC.

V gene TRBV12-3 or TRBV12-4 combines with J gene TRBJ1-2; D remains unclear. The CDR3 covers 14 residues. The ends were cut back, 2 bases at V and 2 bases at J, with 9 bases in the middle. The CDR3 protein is CASSLSDENYGYTF. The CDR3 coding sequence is TGTGCCAGCAGTTTAAGCGATGAGAACTATGGCTACACCTTC.

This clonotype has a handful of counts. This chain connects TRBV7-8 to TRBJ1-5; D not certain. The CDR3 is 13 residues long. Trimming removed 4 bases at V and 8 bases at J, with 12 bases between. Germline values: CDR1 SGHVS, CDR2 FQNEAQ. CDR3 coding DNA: TGTGCCAGCAGCTCCTCGTCTTATGAGCCCCAGCATTTT. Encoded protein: CASSSSSYEPQHF.

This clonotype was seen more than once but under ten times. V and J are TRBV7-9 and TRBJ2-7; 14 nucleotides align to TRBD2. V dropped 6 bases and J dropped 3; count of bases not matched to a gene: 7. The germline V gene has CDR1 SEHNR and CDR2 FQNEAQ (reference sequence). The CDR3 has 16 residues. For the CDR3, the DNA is TGTGCCAGCAGTCTGACTAGCGGGAGGGCCCGCTACGAGCAGTACTTC. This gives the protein CASSLTSGRARYEQYF.

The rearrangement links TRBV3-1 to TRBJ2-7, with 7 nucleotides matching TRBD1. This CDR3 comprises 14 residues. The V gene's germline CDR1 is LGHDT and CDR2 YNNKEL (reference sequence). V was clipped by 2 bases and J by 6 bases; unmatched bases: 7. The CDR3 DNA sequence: TGTGCCAGCAGCCAACTCTACAGGGGTGGCGAGCAGTACTTC. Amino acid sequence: CASSQLYRGGEQYF.

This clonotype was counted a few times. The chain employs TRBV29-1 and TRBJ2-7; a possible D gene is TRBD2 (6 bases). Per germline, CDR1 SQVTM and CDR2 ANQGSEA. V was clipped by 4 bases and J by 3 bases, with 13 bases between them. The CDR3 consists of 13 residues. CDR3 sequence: CSVVPSASYEQYF. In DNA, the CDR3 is TGCAGCGTTGTCCCTAGCGCTAGCTACGAGCAGTACTTC.

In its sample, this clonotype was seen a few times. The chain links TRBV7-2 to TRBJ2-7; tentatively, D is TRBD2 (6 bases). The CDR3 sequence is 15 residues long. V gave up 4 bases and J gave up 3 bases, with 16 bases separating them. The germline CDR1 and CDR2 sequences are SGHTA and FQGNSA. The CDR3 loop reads CASSSLRGLVYEQYF. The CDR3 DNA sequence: TGTGCCAGCAGCTCACTACGGGGACTTGTCTACGAGCAGTACTTC.

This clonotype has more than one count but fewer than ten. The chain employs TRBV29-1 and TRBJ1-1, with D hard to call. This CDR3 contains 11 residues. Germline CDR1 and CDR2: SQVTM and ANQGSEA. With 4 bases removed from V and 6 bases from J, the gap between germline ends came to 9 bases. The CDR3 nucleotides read TGCAGCGTTGTAGTTGGACCTGAAGCTTTCTTT. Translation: CSVVVGPEAFF.

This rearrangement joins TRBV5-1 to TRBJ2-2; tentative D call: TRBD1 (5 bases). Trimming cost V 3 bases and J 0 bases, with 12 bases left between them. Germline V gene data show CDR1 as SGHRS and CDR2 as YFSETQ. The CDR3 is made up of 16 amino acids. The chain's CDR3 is CASSWGGGTNTGELFF. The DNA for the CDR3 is TGCGCCAGCAGCTGGGGCGGCGGTACGAACACCGGGGAGCTGTTTTTT.

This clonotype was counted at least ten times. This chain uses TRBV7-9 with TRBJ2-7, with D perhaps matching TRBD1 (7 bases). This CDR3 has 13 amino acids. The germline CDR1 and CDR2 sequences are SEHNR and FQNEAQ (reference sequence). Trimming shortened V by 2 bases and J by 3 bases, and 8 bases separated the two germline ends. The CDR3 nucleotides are TGTGCCAGCAGCTTACAGGGGGGCTACGAGCAGTACTTC. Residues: CASSLQGGYEQYF.

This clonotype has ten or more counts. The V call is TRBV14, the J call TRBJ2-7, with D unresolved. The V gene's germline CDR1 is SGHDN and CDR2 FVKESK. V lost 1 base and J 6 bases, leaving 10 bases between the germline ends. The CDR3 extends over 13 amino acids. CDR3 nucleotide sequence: TGTGCCAGCAGCCAAGTGTCGAGTTCCGAGCAGTACTTC. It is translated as CASSQVSSSEQYF.

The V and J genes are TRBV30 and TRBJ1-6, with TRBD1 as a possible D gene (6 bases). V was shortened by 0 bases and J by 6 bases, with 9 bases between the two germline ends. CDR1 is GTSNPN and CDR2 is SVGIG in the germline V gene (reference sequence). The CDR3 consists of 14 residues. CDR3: CAWSVDRINSPLHF. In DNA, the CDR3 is TGTGCCTGGAGTGTAGACAGGATTAATTCACCCCTCCACTTT.

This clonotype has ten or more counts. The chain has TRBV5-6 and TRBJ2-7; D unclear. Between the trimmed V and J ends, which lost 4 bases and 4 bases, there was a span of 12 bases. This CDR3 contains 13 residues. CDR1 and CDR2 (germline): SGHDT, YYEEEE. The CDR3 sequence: CASSPRTDYEQYF. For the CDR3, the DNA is TGTGCCAGCAGCCCCCGGACGGATTACGAGCAGTACTTC.

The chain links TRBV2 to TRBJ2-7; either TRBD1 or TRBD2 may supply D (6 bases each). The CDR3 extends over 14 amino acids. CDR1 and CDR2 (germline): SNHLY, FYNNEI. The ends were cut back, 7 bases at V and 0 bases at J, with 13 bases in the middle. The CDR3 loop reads CASIKGGSSYEQYF. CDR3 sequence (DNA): TGTGCCAGCATTAAGGGGGGTTCCTCCTACGAGCAGTACTTC.

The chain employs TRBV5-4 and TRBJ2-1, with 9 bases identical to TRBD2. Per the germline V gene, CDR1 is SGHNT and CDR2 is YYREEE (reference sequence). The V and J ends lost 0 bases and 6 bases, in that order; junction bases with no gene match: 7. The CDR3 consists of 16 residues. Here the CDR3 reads CASSLGGGTSFNEQFF. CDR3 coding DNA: TGTGCCAGCAGCTTGGGGGGCGGGACTAGCTTCAATGAGCAGTTCTTC.

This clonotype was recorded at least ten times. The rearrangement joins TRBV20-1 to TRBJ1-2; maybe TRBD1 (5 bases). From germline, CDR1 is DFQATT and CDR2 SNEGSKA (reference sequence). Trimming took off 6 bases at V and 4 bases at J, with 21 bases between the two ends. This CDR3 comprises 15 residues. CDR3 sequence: CSASSSAERGYGYTF. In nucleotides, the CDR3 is TGCAGTGCCAGTTCTTCGGCCGAAAGGGGCTATGGCTACACCTTC.